This TCR beta chain came from a study of response to subunit inactivated influenza vaccine. There are a few counts of this clonotype. Its antigen is as yet unknown. CDR1 and CDR2 from the germline V gene are LGHNA and YSLEER. The CDR3 is made up of 14 amino acids. J lost 6 bases, V lost 2 bases, and 5 bases had no gene match. In TCRdb, the RT-PCR reads were re-called with MiXCR into one record per CDR3 protein. The sample records a few hundred thousand distinct CDR3 sequences, 11% to 15% being singletons. Overall study findings and caveats: Each seasonal influenza vaccination recruits few new T cells, the authors suggested.

This material consisted of PBMCs from blood, taken 12 days after vaccination. The clonotype originates from a man aged 45-65 years who received an inactivated influenza vaccine. This chain uses TRBV4-3 with TRBJ2-7, with 9 nucleotides matching TRBD1. The CDR3 nucleotides are TGCGCCAGCAGCCAAAGGACAGGGGATGGCGAGCAGTACTTC. It codes for CASSQRTGDGEQYF.